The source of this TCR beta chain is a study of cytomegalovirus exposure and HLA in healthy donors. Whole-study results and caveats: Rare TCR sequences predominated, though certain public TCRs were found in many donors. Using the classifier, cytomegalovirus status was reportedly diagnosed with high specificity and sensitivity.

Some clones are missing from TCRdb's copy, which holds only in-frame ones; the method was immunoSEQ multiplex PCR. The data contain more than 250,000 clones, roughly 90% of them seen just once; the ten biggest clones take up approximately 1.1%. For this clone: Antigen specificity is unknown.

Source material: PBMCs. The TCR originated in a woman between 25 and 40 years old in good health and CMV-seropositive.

The CDR3, as DNA: TGTGCCAGCAGTGAGGTTGAGCAGTTCTTC. As protein: CASSEVEQFF. J is TRBJ2-1 and V is TRBV2; unclear D gene. This CDR3 region has 10 residues. Germline loops: CDR1 SNHLY, CDR2 FYNNEI. The ends were cut back, 3 bases at V and 9 bases at J, with 3 bases in the middle. Full variable domain (missing parts from reference TRBV2 and TRBJ2-1): EPEVTQTPSHQVTQMGQEVILRCVPISNHLYFYWYRQILGQKVEFLVSFYNNEISEKSEIFDDQFSVERPDGSNFTLKIRSTKLEDSAMYFCASSEVEQFFGPGTRLTVL.